This T cell receptor (beta chain) was observed in a study of cytomegalovirus exposure and HLA in healthy donors. Comments on this clone: Its matching antigen is unknown.

Trimming cost V 0 bases and J 2 bases, with 6 bases left between them. The V gene's germline CDR1 is SGHTS and CDR2 YDEGEE. The CDR3 length is 14 residues. PCR amplification relied on 60 Vbeta primers (plus 13 Jbeta primers). The data were produced by immunoSEQ multiplex PCR, yet TCRdb's version contains in-frame clones alone and is incomplete. The sample carries more than 150,000 clones, about four fifths recorded once. Notes on the study in general: Per a prior analysis, the majority of TCR beta V segments were productive roughly 87% or roughly 30% of the time.

The chain carries TRBV5-8 and TRBJ2-1, with D perhaps matching TRBD1 (6 bases). Sequenced sample: PBMCs. This TCR was recovered from a boy younger than 18 in good health and CMV-seronegative. CDR3 sequence (DNA): TGTGCCAGCAGCTTGGGACAGGCCTACAATGAGCAGTTCTTC. It yields the protein CASSLGQAYNEQFF.